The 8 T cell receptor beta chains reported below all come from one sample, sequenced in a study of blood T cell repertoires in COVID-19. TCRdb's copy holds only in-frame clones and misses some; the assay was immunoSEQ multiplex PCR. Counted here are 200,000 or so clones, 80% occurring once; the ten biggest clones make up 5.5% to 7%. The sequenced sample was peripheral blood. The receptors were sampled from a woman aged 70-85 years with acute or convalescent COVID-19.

The CDR3 here is CASSQDFRAGVADTQYF. DNA for the CDR3: TGTGCCAGCAGCCAAGATTTTAGGGCGGGAGTCGCAGATACGCAGTATTTT. J is TRBJ2-3 and V is TRBV4-2; 7 nucleotides align to TRBD2. The CDR3 loop spans 17 amino acids. The V segment lost 0 bases and the J segment 4 bases; nucleotides outside the gene matches: 10. Germline CDR1 LGHNA, CDR2 YNFKEQ.

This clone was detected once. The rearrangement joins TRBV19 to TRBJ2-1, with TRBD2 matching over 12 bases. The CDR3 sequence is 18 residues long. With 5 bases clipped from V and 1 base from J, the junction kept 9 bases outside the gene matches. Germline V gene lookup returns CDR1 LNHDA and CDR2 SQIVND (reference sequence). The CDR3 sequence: CASSARLAGVGSYNEQFF. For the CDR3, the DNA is TGTGCCAGTAGTGCCAGACTAGCGGGAGTCGGGTCCTACAATGAGCAGTTCTTC.

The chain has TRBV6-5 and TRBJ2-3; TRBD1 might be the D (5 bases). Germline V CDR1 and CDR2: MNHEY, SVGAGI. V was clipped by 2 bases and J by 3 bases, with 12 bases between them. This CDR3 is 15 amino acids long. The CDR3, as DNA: TGTGCCAGCAGTTACGCAGGGAAATCGACAGATACGCAGTATTTT. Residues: CASSYAGKSTDTQYF.

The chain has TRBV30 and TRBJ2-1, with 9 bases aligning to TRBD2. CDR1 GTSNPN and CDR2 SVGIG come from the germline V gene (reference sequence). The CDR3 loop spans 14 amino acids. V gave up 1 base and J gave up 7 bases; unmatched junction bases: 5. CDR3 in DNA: TGTGCCTGGAGTGGGGGACTAGCTGCTAATGAGCAGTTCTTC. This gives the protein CAWSGGLAANEQFF.

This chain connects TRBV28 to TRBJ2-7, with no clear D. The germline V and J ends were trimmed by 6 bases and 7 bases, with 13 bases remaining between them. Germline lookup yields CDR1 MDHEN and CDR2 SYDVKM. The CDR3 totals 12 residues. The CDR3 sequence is CASSPYGREQYF. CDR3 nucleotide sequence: TGTGCCAGCAGCCCTTACGGTCGTGAGCAGTACTTC.

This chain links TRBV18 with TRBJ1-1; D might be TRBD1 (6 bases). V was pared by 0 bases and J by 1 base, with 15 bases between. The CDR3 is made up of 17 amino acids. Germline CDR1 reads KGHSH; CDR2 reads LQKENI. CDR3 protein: CASSPPAPQGSNTEAFF. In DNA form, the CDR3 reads TGTGCCAGCTCACCACCGGCCCCACAGGGCTCGAACACTGAAGCTTTCTTT.

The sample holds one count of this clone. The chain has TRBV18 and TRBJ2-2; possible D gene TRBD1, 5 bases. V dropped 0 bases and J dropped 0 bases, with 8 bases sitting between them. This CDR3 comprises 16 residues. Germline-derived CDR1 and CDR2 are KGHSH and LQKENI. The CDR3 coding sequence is TGTGCCAGCTCACCACCCCAGACAGCGAACACCGGGGAGCTGTTTTTT. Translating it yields CASSPPQTANTGELFF.

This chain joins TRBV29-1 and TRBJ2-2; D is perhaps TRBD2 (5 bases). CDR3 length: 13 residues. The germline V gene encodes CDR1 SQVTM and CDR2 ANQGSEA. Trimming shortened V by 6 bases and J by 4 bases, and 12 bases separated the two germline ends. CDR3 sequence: CSVVVGSTGELFF. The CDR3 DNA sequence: TGCAGCGTAGTAGTAGGGAGCACCGGGGAGCTGTTTTTT.